These 10 T cell receptor beta chains were sequenced from one sample in a study of blood T cell repertoires in COVID-19. TCRdb's copy holds only in-frame clones and misses some; the assay was immunoSEQ multiplex PCR. The repertoire holds about 170,000 clones, with about four fifths as singletons. Sequencing was performed on peripheral blood. The receptors come from a woman older than 75 with acute or convalescent COVID-19.

The J gene is TRBJ1-2, the V gene TRBV6-5, with 11 bases fitting TRBD1. Germline V lookup: CDR1 MNHEY, CDR2 SVGAGI. The CDR3 length is 15 residues. Losses at the gene ends were 5 bases for V and 4 bases for J; bases not matched to a gene: 6. The CDR3 DNA sequence: TGTGCCAGCAGTCCGGGACAGGGGGTAACCTATGGCTACACCTTC. Protein sequence: CASSPGQGVTYGYTF.

This clone was recorded at least ten times. V and J are TRBV7-6 and TRBJ1-3; 7 nucleotides align to TRBD1. Germline CDR1 reads SGHVS; CDR2 reads FNYEAQ. V was clipped by 1 base and J by 0 bases; unmatched bases: 3. The CDR3 is 16 amino acids. CDR3 sequence: CASSLGAGGSGNTIYF. For the CDR3, the DNA is TGTGCCAGCAGCTTAGGGGCAGGGGGCTCTGGAAACACCATATATTTT.

This sequence joins TRBV11-3 and TRBJ1-1; D is undetermined. Germline V gives CDR1 SGHNT, CDR2 YENEEA. The CDR3 has 14 residues. V lost 1 base and J lost 4, with 10 bases in between. Here the CDR3 DNA reads TGTGCCAGCAGCTTAGGTCGTGCGTCCACTGAAGCTTTCTTT. Translation: CASSLGRASTEAFF.

The V and J genes are TRBV30 and TRBJ1-3, with D perhaps TRBD1 (6 bases). The CDR3 contains 15 residues. Trimming took off 3 bases at V and 2 bases at J, with 14 bases between the two ends. Germline CDR1 and CDR2: GTSNPN and SVGIG (reference sequence). The CDR3 DNA reads TGTGCCTGGAGACGGGGGGGGCTTGCTGGAAACACCATATATTTT. This sequence encodes CAWRRGGLAGNTIYF.

V is TRBV20-1 and J is TRBJ2-3, with D maybe TRBD2 (6 bases). CDR1 and CDR2 from the germline V gene are DFQATT and SNEGSKA (reference sequence). The V and J ends lost 3 bases and 3 bases respectively, with 10 bases between them. The CDR3 length is 13 residues. CDR3 region: CSASRRATDTQYF. The CDR3 DNA reads TGCAGTGCTAGTAGGAGGGCTACAGATACGCAGTATTTT.

This sequence joins TRBV19 and TRBJ2-7; the match to TRBD1 covers 8 bases. This CDR3 is built from 14 residues. V was pared by 11 bases and J by 2 bases, with 11 bases of the junction left unmatched. Germline V gene data show CDR1 as LNHDA and CDR2 as SQIVND (reference sequence). CDR3: CAGLQGVMTYEQYF. The CDR3, as DNA: TGTGCCGGGTTACAGGGGGTAATGACCTACGAGCAGTACTTC.

J is TRBJ2-5 and V is TRBV10-3, with a possible D match to TRBD1 (6 bases). V lost 3 bases to trimming and J lost 3 bases, with 14 bases between them. This CDR3 is 15 amino acids long. Germline-derived CDR1 and CDR2 are ENHRY and SYGVKD. The CDR3 loop reads CAISDLGALEETQYF. The DNA of the CDR3 is TGTGCCATCAGTGACTTGGGGGCGCTCGAAGAGACCCAGTACTTC.

V and J are TRBV2 and TRBJ2-3; 16 bases align to TRBD2. This CDR3 is built from 16 residues. The V gene's germline CDR1 is SNHLY and CDR2 FYNNEI. V lost 7 bases and J lost 6; bases outside the gene matches: 7. The CDR3 nucleotides are TGTGCCAGCACTGGGACTAGCGGGGGGGCCGTGGATACGCAGTATTTT. Translated: CASTGTSGGAVDTQYF.

The rearrangement uses TRBV19 and TRBJ1-5, with 7 bases fitting TRBD1. The J segment lost 4 bases and the V segment lost 4 bases, leaving 13 bases of the junction unmatched. CDR1 and CDR2 from the germline V gene are LNHDA and SQIVND (reference sequence). The CDR3 runs 17 residues. CDR3: CASSSLFRTGQNQPQHF. CDR3 DNA sequence: TGTGCCAGTAGTAGTCTGTTTCGGACAGGACAAAATCAGCCCCAGCATTTT.

The chain is built from TRBV6-1 and TRBJ1-2, with a weak D call TRBD1 (6 bases). The ends were cut back, 1 base at V and 6 bases at J, with 12 bases in the middle. The CDR3 consists of 14 residues. Germline lookup yields CDR1 MNHNS and CDR2 SASEGT. The CDR3 sequence: CASSEERGANGYTF. CDR3 nucleotides: TGTGCCAGCAGTGAAGAACGGGGGGCTAATGGCTACACCTTC.